The 27 T cell receptor beta chains reported below all come from one sample, sequenced in a study of OX40 agonist ivuxolimab in advanced cancers. Assay: immunoSEQ multiplex PCR; the TCRdb copy retains only in-frame clones and omits some. The data show 70,000 or so clones, about 89% seen once. The sample in question was CD4+ or CD8+ T cells sorted from blood, obtained in a trial of the OX40 agonist ivuxolimab. The receptors originated from an adult with an advanced solid tumor such as melanoma, head and neck, liver or kidney cancer.

This clone has just a few counts. The rearrangement joins TRBV6-1 to TRBJ1-2; D is unclear. CDR3 size: 11 residues. Between the trimmed V and J ends, which lost 4 bases and 2 bases, there was a span of 2 bases. Germline V gene lookup returns CDR1 MNHNS and CDR2 SASEGT. Here the CDR3 DNA reads TGTGCCAGCAGTGGAAACTATGGCTACACCTTC. It is translated as CASSGNYGYTF.

This clone was recorded once. The chain carries TRBV6-1 and TRBJ1-2, with 7 bases identical to TRBD1. The CDR3 runs to 15 residues. The germline CDR1 and CDR2 sequences are MNHNS and SASEGT. With 1 base clipped from V and 5 bases from J, the junction kept 7 bases outside the gene matches. Here the CDR3 DNA reads TGTGCCAGCAGTGAAGTAACGGGACAGCAATATGGCTACACCTTC. Protein: CASSEVTGQQYGYTF.

The gene calls are TRBV30 and TRBJ2-7; D remains unclear. Germline V gene lookup returns CDR1 GTSNPN and CDR2 SVGIG (reference sequence). V dropped 3 bases and J dropped 2 bases, with 14 bases sitting between them. This CDR3 is 14 amino acids long. The CDR3 reads CAWRTVRGPYEQYF. CDR3 sequence (DNA): TGTGCCTGGAGAACAGTACGCGGCCCCTACGAGCAGTACTTC.

This chain joins TRBV30 and TRBJ2-7; no clear D. V lost 0 bases and J lost 7, with 7 bases in between. This CDR3 contains 11 residues. Germline loops: CDR1 GTSNPN, CDR2 SVGIG (reference sequence). The CDR3 DNA reads as TGTGCCTGGAGTGTACTTAGGGAGCAGTACTTC. Protein: CAWSVLREQYF.

J is TRBJ2-7 and V is TRBV5-1; a possible D gene is TRBD1 (6 bases). Between the trimmed V and J ends, which lost 1 base and 0 bases, there was a span of 20 bases. Germline values: CDR1 SGHRS, CDR2 YFSETQ. This CDR3 is built from 18 residues. The CDR3 region is CASSLYASKPDSSYEQYF. For the CDR3, the DNA is TGCGCCAGCAGCTTGTACGCGTCCAAGCCGGACAGCTCCTACGAGCAGTACTTC.

The chain links TRBV6-1 to TRBJ2-7; D may be TRBD2 (6 bases). Germline CDR1 reads MNHNS; CDR2 reads SASEGT. This CDR3 contains 12 residues. The germline V and J ends were trimmed by 8 bases and 6 bases, with 14 bases remaining between them. The CDR3 spells CASGREVSEQYF. CDR3 DNA sequence: TGTGCCAGCGGCAGGGAGGTTTCCGAGCAGTACTTC.

This chain links TRBV7-9 with TRBJ1-4; 8 bases match TRBD1. The CDR3 extends over 15 amino acids. V dropped 2 bases and J dropped 5; count of bases not matched to a gene: 4. CDR1 and CDR2 (germline): SEHNR, FQNEAQ (reference sequence). The CDR3 spells CASSLPTGENEKLFF. The CDR3 nucleotides are TGTGCCAGCAGCTTACCGACAGGGGAGAATGAAAAACTGTTTTTT.

The chain carries TRBV5-4 and TRBJ2-7, with TRBD2 identical over 10 bases. V shed 4 bases, J shed 0 bases, and the junction held 10 bases outside the gene matches. Germline V gene sequence: CDR1 SGHNT, CDR2 YYREEE (reference sequence). This CDR3 region has 17 residues. In DNA, the CDR3 is TGTGCCAGCAGCCGGGACGGTGGGACTAGCGACTCCTACGAGCAGTACTTC. Translating gives CASSRDGGTSDSYEQYF.

This sequence joins TRBV30 and TRBJ1-5; a weak D match, TRBD1 (5 bases). The CDR3 is made up of 15 amino acids. Trimming stripped 0 bases from V and 6 bases from J, with 15 bases between. Germline values: CDR1 GTSNPN, CDR2 SVGIG (reference sequence). CDR3 DNA: TGTGCCTGGAGTGTAAAGGGGAGTTTAACTCAGCCCCAGCATTTT. This gives the protein CAWSVKGSLTQPQHF.

The rearrangement uses TRBV6-6 and TRBJ2-5, with 7 bases aligning to TRBD1. From germline, CDR1 is MNHNY and CDR2 SVGAGI (reference sequence). With 8 bases clipped from V and 5 bases from J, the junction kept 5 bases outside the gene matches. CDR3 length: 12 amino acids. The CDR3 loop reads CASRQGGETQYF. The CDR3 nucleotides are TGTGCCAGCCGACAGGGTGGGGAGACCCAGTACTTC.

V usage is TRBV6-5 and J usage is TRBJ1-1, with no clear D. The CDR3 length is 13 residues. V gave up 1 base and J gave up 8 bases, with 11 bases separating them. Germline loops: CDR1 MNHEY, CDR2 SVGAGI. The CDR3 spells CASSYLPVREAFF. Written as DNA, the CDR3 is TGTGCCAGCAGTTACTTACCAGTTAGAGAAGCTTTCTTT.

V gene TRBV10-3 combines with J gene TRBJ2-1; D is tentatively TRBD1 or TRBD2 (5 bases each). The CDR3 has 15 amino acids. Trimming left V 4 bases short and J 3 bases short, with 13 bases between. Germline-derived CDR1 and CDR2 are ENHRY and SYGVKD. CDR3 sequence reads: CAISGKGAGYNEQFF. As DNA, the CDR3 is TGTGCCATCAGTGGTAAAGGGGCGGGCTACAATGAGCAGTTCTTC.

The chain links TRBV5-6 to TRBJ2-2; D not certain. Germline CDR1 and CDR2: SGHDT and YYEEEE. CDR3 length: 18 residues. Trimming left V 3 bases short and J 1 base short, with 19 bases between. The DNA of the CDR3 is TGTGCCAGCAGCTCGAGAATTCTTCGGCTTCTGAACACCGGGGAGCTGTTTTTT. This encodes CASSSRILRLLNTGELFF.

The gene calls are TRBV18 and TRBJ1-5, with TRBD1 as a possible D gene (5 bases). Germline CDR1 is KGHSH and CDR2 is LQKENI. V was clipped by 2 bases and J by 6 bases, with 11 bases between them. This CDR3 comprises 14 residues. The CDR3 nucleotides are TGTGCCAGCTCACCAACAAGGGGTGGTCAGCCCCAGCATTTT. It yields the protein CASSPTRGGQPQHF.

This clone was found a few times. The chain employs TRBV29-1 and TRBJ1-4; 7 bases fit TRBD1. Germline lookup yields CDR1 SQVTM and CDR2 ANQGSEA. This CDR3 contains 12 residues. V was clipped by 4 bases and J by 7 bases; unmatched bases: 3. CDR3 nucleotides: TGCAGCGTTGGACAGGGTGTTGAAAAACTGTTTTTT. This encodes CSVGQGVEKLFF.

The chain is built from TRBV19 and TRBJ1-1; no definite D call. V lost 7 bases and J lost 6, with 15 bases in between. The CDR3 covers 13 residues. CDR1 and CDR2 from the germline V gene are LNHDA and SQIVND (reference sequence). Here the CDR3 reads CASTRGPGAEAFF. CDR3 in DNA: TGTGCCAGTACCCGGGGTCCGGGAGCTGAAGCTTTCTTT.

The chain joins TRBV2 to TRBJ2-3; D is unresolved. Germline lookup yields CDR1 SNHLY and CDR2 FYNNEI. This CDR3 region has 12 residues. V was trimmed by 1 base and J by 14 bases, leaving 13 bases between them. The CDR3 region has the DNA TGTGCCAGCAGTGAAGGGATAGACACGAGGTATTTT. Amino acids: CASSEGIDTRYF.

The genes are TRBV9 and TRBJ1-2, with a possible D match to TRBD1 (6 bases). The CDR3 spans 14 residues. The V and J ends lost 5 bases and 8 bases respectively, with 19 bases between them. CDR1 is SGDLS and CDR2 is YYNGEE in the germline V gene. CDR3 in DNA: TGTGCCAGCAGATCCGACAGGAATCATAGGGGCTACACCTTC. Translated, it gives CASRSDRNHRGYTF.

The chain links TRBV19 to TRBJ2-3; D possibly matches TRBD1 or TRBD2 (6 bases each). Germline CDR1 is LNHDA and CDR2 is SQIVND (reference sequence). V was cut by 3 bases and J by 4 bases, with 20 bases left in between. The CDR3 has 17 residues. CDR3 nucleotide sequence: TGTGCCAGTAGTATTGTAGGGGGGCGACCCTCTGCAGATACGCAGTATTTT. Amino acid sequence: CASSIVGGRPSADTQYF.

The gene calls are TRBV19 and TRBJ1-2; 7 bases are a match to TRBD1. CDR3 length: 14 residues. Germline trimming cut 8 bases from V and 5 bases from J; bases unmatched to any gene: 11. Germline V gene sequence: CDR1 LNHDA, CDR2 SQIVND (reference sequence). The CDR3 DNA sequence: TGTGCCAGTTGTCCGGCCGACAGGGATTATGGCTACACCTTC. It yields the protein CASCPADRDYGYTF.

The rearrangement joins TRBV5-1 to TRBJ1-5; 9 bases align to TRBD1. CDR3 length: 17 residues. Germline-derived CDR1 and CDR2 are SGHRS and YFSETQ. After removal of 4 bases from V and 2 bases from J, the junction contained 10 bases not matched to a gene. For the CDR3, the DNA is TGCGCCAGCAGCCCGGGGCCTACAGGGGGCGGCAATCAGCCCCAGCATTTT. Its translation: CASSPGPTGGGNQPQHF. Using reference TRBV5-1 and TRBJ1-5 for the parts outside the CDR3, the full variable domain is KAGVTQTPRYLIKTRGQQVTLSCSPISGHRSVSWYQQTPGQGLQFLFEYFSETQRNKGNFPGRFSGRQFSNSRSEMNVSTLELGDSALYLCASSPGPTGGGNQPQHFGDGTRLSIL.

The CDR3 region has the DNA TGTGCCATTACCAGGGGGGCTAACCAGCCCCAGCATTTT. Protein sequence: CAITRGANQPQHF. The gene calls are TRBV6-1 and TRBJ1-5; 7 nucleotides align to TRBD1. CDR1 and CDR2 (germline): MNHNS, SASEGT. Trimming removed 10 bases from V and 7 bases from J; junction bases left unmatched: 10. This CDR3 has 13 residues.

The J gene is TRBJ1-5, the V gene TRBV6-6, with TRBD1 as a possible D gene (5 bases). Trimming removed 8 bases from V and 6 bases from J, with 14 bases in between. Germline V gene lookup returns CDR1 MNHNY and CDR2 SVGAGI (reference sequence). The length of the CDR3 is 13 residues. CDR3 protein: CASAIGAGQPQHF. For the CDR3, the DNA is TGTGCCAGCGCTATCGGGGCTGGTCAGCCCCAGCATTTT.

The V call is TRBV9, the J call TRBJ2-3, with TRBD2 identical over 11 bases. The trim removed 1 base at V and 7 bases at J, leaving 5 bases unmatched. CDR3 length: 15 residues. Germline V CDR1 and CDR2: SGDLS, YYNGEE. CDR3 region: CASSVYSGGANTQYF. The CDR3 DNA reads TGTGCCAGCAGCGTATATAGCGGGGGGGCGAATACGCAGTATTTT.

The gene calls are TRBV6-6 and TRBJ2-7; D is unresolved. The CDR3 length is 11 residues. CDR1 MNHNY and CDR2 SVGAGI come from the germline V gene (reference sequence). Trimming took off 0 bases at V and 6 bases at J, with 3 bases between the two ends. CDR3 nucleotides: TGTGCCAGCAGTTACTCTCGCGAGCAGTACTTC. This gives the protein CASSYSREQYF.

The chain is built from TRBV27 and TRBJ2-5; 10 bases align to TRBD1. The CDR3 sequence is 19 residues long. Germline CDR1 reads MNHEY; CDR2 reads SMNVEV (reference sequence). J lost 4 bases, V lost 6 bases, and 20 bases had no gene match. CDR3 in amino acids: CASSKHQTGQGGLRETQYF. DNA for the CDR3: TGTGCCAGCAGCAAACATCAAACTGGACAGGGGGGATTGAGAGAGACCCAGTACTTC.

This chain joins TRBV10-3 and TRBJ2-7; 8 nucleotides line up with TRBD1. V dropped 6 bases and J dropped 3; count of bases not matched to a gene: 7. This CDR3 is 14 amino acids long. Germline-derived CDR1 and CDR2 are ENHRY and SYGVKD. The CDR3 is CAIRGTGNSYEQYF. DNA for the CDR3: TGTGCCATCAGGGGGACAGGTAACAGCTACGAGCAGTACTTC.